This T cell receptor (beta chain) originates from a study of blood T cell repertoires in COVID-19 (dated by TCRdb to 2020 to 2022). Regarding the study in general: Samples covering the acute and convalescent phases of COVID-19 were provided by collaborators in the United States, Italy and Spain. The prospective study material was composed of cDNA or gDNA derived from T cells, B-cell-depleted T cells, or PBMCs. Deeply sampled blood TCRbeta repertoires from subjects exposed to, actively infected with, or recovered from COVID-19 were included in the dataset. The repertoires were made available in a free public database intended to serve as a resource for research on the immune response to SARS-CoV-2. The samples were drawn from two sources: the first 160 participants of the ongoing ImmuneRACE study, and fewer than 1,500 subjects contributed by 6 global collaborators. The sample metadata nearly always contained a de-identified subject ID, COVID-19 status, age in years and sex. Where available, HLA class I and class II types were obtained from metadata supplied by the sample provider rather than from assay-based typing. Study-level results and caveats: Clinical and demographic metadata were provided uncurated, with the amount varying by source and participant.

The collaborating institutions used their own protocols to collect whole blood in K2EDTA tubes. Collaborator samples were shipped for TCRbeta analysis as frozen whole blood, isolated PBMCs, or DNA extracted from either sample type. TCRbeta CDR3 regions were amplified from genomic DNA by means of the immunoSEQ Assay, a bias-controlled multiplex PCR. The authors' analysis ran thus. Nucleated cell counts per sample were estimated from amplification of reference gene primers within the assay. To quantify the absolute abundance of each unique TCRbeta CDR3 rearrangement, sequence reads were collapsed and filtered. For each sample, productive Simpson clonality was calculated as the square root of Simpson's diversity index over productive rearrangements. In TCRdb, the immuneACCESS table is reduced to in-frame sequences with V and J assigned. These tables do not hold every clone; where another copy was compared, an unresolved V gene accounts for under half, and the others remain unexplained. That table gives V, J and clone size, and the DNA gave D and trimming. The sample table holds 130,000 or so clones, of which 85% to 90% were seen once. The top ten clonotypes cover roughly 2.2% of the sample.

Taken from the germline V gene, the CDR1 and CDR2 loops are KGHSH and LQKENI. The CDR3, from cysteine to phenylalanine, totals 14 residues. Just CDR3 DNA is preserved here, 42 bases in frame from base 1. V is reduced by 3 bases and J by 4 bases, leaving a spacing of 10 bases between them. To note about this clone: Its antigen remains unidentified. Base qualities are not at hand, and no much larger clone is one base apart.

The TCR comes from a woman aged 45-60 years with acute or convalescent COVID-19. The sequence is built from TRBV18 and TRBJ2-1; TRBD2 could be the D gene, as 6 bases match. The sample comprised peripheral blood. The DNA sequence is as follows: TGTGCCAGCTCACCGGGGCGGGAATACAATGAGCAGTTCTTC. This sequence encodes CASSPGREYNEQFF. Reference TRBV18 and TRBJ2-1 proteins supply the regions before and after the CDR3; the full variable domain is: NAGVMQNPRHLVRRRGQEARLRCSPMKGHSHVYWYRQLPEEGLKFMVYLQKENIIDESGMPKERFSAEFPKEGPSILRIQQVVRGDSAAYFCASSPGREYNEQFFGPGTRLTVL.